The T cell receptor beta chain described here comes from a study of T cell repertoires in cytomegalovirus infection. Overall study context: Peptides in the study included HLA-C-restricted and HLA-B-restricted CMV epitopes. CMV infection and matching HLA type were both indicated by public TCR beta signatures.

One entry per CDR3 protein, called by TCRdb with MiXCR from the reads. This sample yields hundreds of thousands of distinct CDR3 sequences, of which roughly 36% are seen a single time; roughly 18% belongs to the top ten. Broader study findings: Identification of carriers of CMV plus the relevant HLA was achieved through cumulative public TCR beta family frequency. Ex vivo responses were dominated by HLA-C-restricted CMV-specific TCR beta clonotypes.

In germline, CDR1 is SGHRS, CDR2 YFSETQ. The V end was cut by 0 bases, the J end by 4 bases, with 11 bases between. The CDR3 consists of 16 residues. About this clonotype: Its antigen is still unknown.

Sequenced here: cultured PBMCs, sampled from culture after CMV antigen stimulation. V is TRBV5-1 and J is TRBJ1-6; D is unclear. The sequence was collected from a human donor in good health (CMV status not recorded). Some clones in this sample may be carry-over from other donors' samples. Written as DNA, the CDR3 is TGCGCCAGCAGCTTGGACGGCGGGTCATATAATTCACCCCTCCACTTT. Amino acids: CASSLDGGSYNSPLHF. The whole variable domain, filled in from reference TRBV5-1 and TRBJ1-6, reads KAGVTQTPRYLIKTRGQQVTLSCSPISGHRSVSWYQQTPGQGLQFLFEYFSETQRNKGNFPGRFSGRQFSNSRSEMNVSTLELGDSALYLCASSLDGGSYNSPLHFGNGTRLTVT.